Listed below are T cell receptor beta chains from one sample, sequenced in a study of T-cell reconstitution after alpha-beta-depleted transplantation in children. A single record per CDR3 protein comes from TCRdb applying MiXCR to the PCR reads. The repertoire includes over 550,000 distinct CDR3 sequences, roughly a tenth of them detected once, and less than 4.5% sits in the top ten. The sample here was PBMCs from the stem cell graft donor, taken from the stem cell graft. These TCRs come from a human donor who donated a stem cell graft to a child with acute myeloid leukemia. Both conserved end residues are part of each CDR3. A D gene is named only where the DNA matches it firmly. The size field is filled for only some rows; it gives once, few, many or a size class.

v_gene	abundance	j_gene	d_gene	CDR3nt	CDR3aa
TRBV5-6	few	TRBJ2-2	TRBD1	TGTGCCAGCAGACCCCAGGGGGCGCCGGGTCATGACGGGGAGCTGTTTTTT	CASRPQGAPGHDGELFF
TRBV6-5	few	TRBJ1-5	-	TGTGCCTCCCAAAAGGAAGGGATGGGCGGCAATCAGCCCCAGCATTTT	CASQKEGMGGNQPQHF
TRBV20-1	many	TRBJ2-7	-	TGCAGTGCCCCCAAACAGGGTTACGAGCAGTACTTC	CSAPKQGYEQYF
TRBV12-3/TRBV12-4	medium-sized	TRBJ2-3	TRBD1	TGTGCCAGCAGTTTCAGGGGGCAAGTAGATACGCAGTATTTT	CASSFRGQVDTQYF
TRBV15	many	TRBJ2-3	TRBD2	TGTGCCACCCGCAAGAGTAGCGGGAGACTAACAGATACGCAGTATTTT	CATRKSSGRLTDTQYF
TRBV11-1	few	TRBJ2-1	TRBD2	TGTGCCAGCAGCTCGGGGACTAGCGGGAGGGCCAGCTCCTACAATGAGCAGTTCTTC	CASSSGTSGRASSYNEQFF
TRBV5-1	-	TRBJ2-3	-	TGCGCCAGCAGCCAGAGGACCGCGGGGAAGACAGATACGCAGTATTTT	CASSQRTAGKTDTQYF
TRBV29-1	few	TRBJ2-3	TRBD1	TGCAGCGTTGGGGACAGGGGGGAGTATTTT	CSVGDRGEYF
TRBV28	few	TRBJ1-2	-	TGTGCCAGCAGTTTCCCTATTAACTATGGCTACACCTTC	CASSFPINYGYTF
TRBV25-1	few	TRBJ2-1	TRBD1	TGTGCCAGCAGTGAATGGGGACAGTACAATGAGCAGTTCTTC	CASSEWGQYNEQFF
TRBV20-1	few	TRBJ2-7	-	TGCAGTGCTAGGGCCCCGGGGCTCACCCCCTACGAGCAGTACTTC	CSARAPGLTPYEQYF
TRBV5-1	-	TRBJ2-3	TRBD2	TGCGCCAGCAGTCCACCACTAGCGGACCGCACAGATACGCAGTATTTT	CASSPPLADRTDTQYF
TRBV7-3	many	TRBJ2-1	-	TGTGCCAGCAGCCAAGGACACTTAACAGATGAGCAGTTCTTC	CASSQGHLTDEQFF
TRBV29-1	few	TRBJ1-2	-	TGCAGCGTTGATGGGGCAGCCTATGGCTACACCTTC	CSVDGAAYGYTF
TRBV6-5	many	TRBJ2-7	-	TGTGCCAGCAGTTACTCATGGGCGGGTGGTAGGTACGAGCAGTACTTC	CASSYSWAGGRYEQYF
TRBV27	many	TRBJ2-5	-	TGTGCCAGCAGTCGAGGGGGATTTCAAGAGACCCAGTACTTC	CASSRGGFQETQYF
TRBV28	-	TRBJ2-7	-	TGTGCCAGCAGGTTAGCGGCACGCACCTACGAGCAGTACTTC	CASRLAARTYEQYF
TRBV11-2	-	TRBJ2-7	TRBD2	TGTGCCAGCAGCTTGACTAGCGGGAGTGCCGAGCAGTACTTC	CASSLTSGSAEQYF
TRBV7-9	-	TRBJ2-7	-	TGTGCCAGCAGCGCTGTCGGGACAGCGGGCGAGCAGTACTTC	CASSAVGTAGEQYF
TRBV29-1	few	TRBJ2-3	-	TGCAGCGTTGGGCGGCAGGGGGGGAAGTATACGCAGTATTTT	CSVGRQGGKYTQYF
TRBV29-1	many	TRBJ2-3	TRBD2	TGCAGCTCGGGACTAGCGGGGTCCACAGATACGCAGTATTTT	CSSGLAGSTDTQYF
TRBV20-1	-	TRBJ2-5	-	TGCAGTGCTAGAGCTCGACTGTGGGAGCGGGAGACCCAGTACTTC	CSARARLWERETQYF
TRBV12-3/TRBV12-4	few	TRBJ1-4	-	TGTGCCAGCAGTTTGGGGAACAGGCTGTTTTTT	CASSLGNRLFF
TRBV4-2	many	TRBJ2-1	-	TGTGCCAGCAGCCAAGATCGTACTACCTACCCTCTATTGCAGTTCTTC	CASSQDRTTYPLLQFF
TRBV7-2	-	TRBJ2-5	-	TGTGCCAGCAGCTTAGATCAGGGCACCCAGTACTTC	CASSLDQGTQYF
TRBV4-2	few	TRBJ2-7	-	TGTGCCAGCAGCCAAGATCCCCAGGGGCTCTCCTACGAGCAGTACTTC	CASSQDPQGLSYEQYF
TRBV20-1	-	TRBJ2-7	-	TGCAGTGCTAATGGGATAACCAGCTCCTACGAGCAGTACTTC	CSANGITSSYEQYF
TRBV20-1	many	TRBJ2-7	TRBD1	TGCAGTGCTTCCCGATCAGGGGGCGAGCAGTACTTC	CSASRSGGEQYF